This T cell receptor beta chain was retrieved from a study of cytomegalovirus exposure and HLA in healthy donors. Study-level points and caveats: Immune exposure information comprised only CMV serostatus. Certain indistinguishable V segments, among them TRBV6-2 and TRBV6-3, were excluded. The study found most TCR sequences rare, yet found some public TCRs in many donors.

The PCR contained 60 Vbeta and 13 Jbeta primers. The method was immunoSEQ multiplex PCR; TCRdb's version includes in-frame clones alone and lacks a portion of them. The table shows roughly 100,000 clones, with 79% occurring only once. Germline CDR1 is DFQATT and CDR2 is SNEGSKA (reference sequence). The V end lost 1 base, the J end lost 12 bases, and 12 bases lay between the germline ends. The CDR3 is made up of 11 amino acids. On this clone itself: The antigen is not known.

V gene TRBV20-1 combines with J gene TRBJ1-2; D may be TRBD1 (6 bases). The clonotype originates from a male donor in good health and CMV-seropositive. Sequencing input: PBMCs. In nucleotides, the CDR3 is TGCAGTGCTAGAGCTACAGGGTACCACACCTTC. Amino acid sequence: CSARATGYHTF.